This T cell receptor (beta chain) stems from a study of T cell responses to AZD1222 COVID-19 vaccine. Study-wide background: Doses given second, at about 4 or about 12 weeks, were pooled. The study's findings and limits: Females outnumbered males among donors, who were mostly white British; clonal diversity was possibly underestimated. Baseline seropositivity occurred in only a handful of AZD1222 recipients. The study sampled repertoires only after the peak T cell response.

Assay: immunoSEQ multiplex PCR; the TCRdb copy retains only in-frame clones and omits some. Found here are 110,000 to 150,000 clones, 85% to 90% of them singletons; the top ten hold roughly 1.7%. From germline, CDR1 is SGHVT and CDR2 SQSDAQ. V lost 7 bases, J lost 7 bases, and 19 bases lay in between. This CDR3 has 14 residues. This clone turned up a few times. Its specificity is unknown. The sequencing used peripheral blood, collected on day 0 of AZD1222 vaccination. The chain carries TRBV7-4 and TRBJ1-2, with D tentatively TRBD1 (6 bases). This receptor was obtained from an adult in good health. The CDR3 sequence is CASTPREGDRGYTF. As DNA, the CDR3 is TGTGCCAGCACCCCCAGAGAGGGGGATCGTGGCTACACCTTC.